Presented here are 14 T cell receptor beta chains from one specimen sequenced in a study of regulatory T cells in long-lasting Graves disease. Time point specified: newly diagnosed GD, antithyroid drugs for less than 3 months. Construction of the TCR library relied on RNA isolated from PBMCs. Both iRepertoire HTBI primers and Arm-PCR of CDR3 regions were used to build the TCR beta libraries. TCRdb independently ran MiXCR on the multiplex PCR reads; one entry per CDR3 protein. The table shows more than 450,000 distinct CDR3 sequences, with approximately 12% occurring only once. The same data also went into a second study, on T cells in Graves' hyperthyroidism and ophthalmopathy.

The sample was peripheral blood mononuclear cells (PBMCs), taken at new diagnosis, from a patient treated with antithyroid drugs. The receptor set was obtained from a young woman with Graves disease.

There are many counts of this clonotype. The CDR3 DNA follows: TGTGCCAGCAGCTCCCCGGGCACCCCCTCCTACTTC. Translated, it gives CASSSPGTPSYF. The chain recombines TRBV2 with TRBJ2-4; D is unresolved. This CDR3 is 12 amino acids long. The V gene's germline CDR1 is SNHLY and CDR2 FYNNEI. The ends were cut back, 6 bases at V and 16 bases at J, with 19 bases in the middle.

The V gene is TRBV28, the J gene TRBJ1-5; D ambiguous. The CDR3 contains 13 residues. Looked up from germline, CDR1 is MDHEN and CDR2 is SYDVKM. The germline V and J ends were trimmed by 6 bases and 4 bases, with 10 bases remaining between them. CDR3 in DNA: TGTGCCAGCAGCCCTCGGGAGAATCAGCCCCAGCATTTT. It translates to CASSPRENQPQHF.

This clonotype was counted ten times or more. DNA of the CDR3: TGTGCCAGCAGCTTAGGGCAGGGGGTTTACAATGAGCAGTTCTTC. Translated, it gives CASSLGQGVYNEQFF. The gene calls are TRBV11-3 and TRBJ2-1; 7 bases match TRBD1. Looked up from germline, CDR1 is SGHNT and CDR2 is YENEEA. V lost 1 base to trimming and J lost 4 bases; unmatched junction nucleotides: 4. This CDR3 region has 15 residues.

The chain carries TRBV2 and TRBJ1-4, with a possible D match to TRBD1 (6 bases). Germline loops: CDR1 SNHLY, CDR2 FYNNEI. The CDR3 runs to 15 residues. Trimming left V 7 bases short and J 8 bases short, with 20 bases between. This chain's CDR3 is CASTRGGGAWEKLFF. The CDR3, as DNA: TGTGCCAGCACCCGGGGGGGGGGCGCGTGGGAAAAACTGTTTTTT.

This clonotype was observed many times. This chain links TRBV10-3 with TRBJ1-5; 9 nucleotides line up with TRBD1. Germline values: CDR1 ENHRY, CDR2 SYGVKD. The V segment lost 6 bases and the J segment 2 bases; nucleotides outside the gene matches: 8. The CDR3 is made up of 16 amino acids. This CDR3 reads CAISGQGHGGNQPQHF. The CDR3 region has the DNA TGTGCCATCAGCGGACAGGGGCACGGGGGCAATCAGCCCCAGCATTTT.

This clonotype was seen repeatedly, ten times or more. The chain combines TRBV10-3 with TRBJ2-7; D perhaps matches TRBD1 (6 bases). Germline CDR1 is ENHRY and CDR2 is SYGVKD. The CDR3 has 13 amino acids. With 11 bases removed from V and 0 bases from J, the gap between germline ends came to 14 bases. The CDR3 DNA reads TGTGCCGCCACTCAGGGGTTCTCCTACGAGCAGTACTTC. Translating it yields CAATQGFSYEQYF.

The gene calls are TRBV15 and TRBJ2-7; 7 positions agree with TRBD1. Germline CDR1 LNHNV, CDR2 YYDKDF (reference sequence). CDR3 length: 14 amino acids. With V trimmed by 2 bases and J by 4 bases, 5 bases remained unmatched. The CDR3 DNA reads as TGTGCCACCAGCAGACTTACAGGGGTTTACGAGCAGTACTTC. This codes for CATSRLTGVYEQYF.

This clonotype appeared many times. This could be a read error, since a much larger clone is one nucleotide away. CDR3 bases: TGTGCCAGCAGCTTCGGGACAGGGTTCCGTGAGCAGTCCTTC. As protein: CASSFGTGFREQSF. The chain carries TRBV11-3 and TRBJ2-1; 9 positions agree with TRBD1. Germline CDR1 reads SGHNT; CDR2 reads YENEEA. This CDR3 has 14 amino acids.

This clonotype came up many times. The chain carries TRBV2 and TRBJ2-1; D is perhaps TRBD2 (6 bases). This CDR3 has 20 residues. The V and J ends lost 3 bases and 0 bases respectively, with 24 bases between them. Germline CDR1 SNHLY, CDR2 FYNNEI. The CDR3 is CASSDPDGALAIGSYNEQFF. The DNA for the CDR3 is TGTGCCAGCAGTGACCCCGATGGGGCCCTAGCGATAGGCTCCTACAATGAGCAGTTCTTC.

This clonotype was recorded many times. The rearrangement joins TRBV11-2 to TRBJ1-2; 10 bases align to TRBD1. CDR1 and CDR2 from the germline V gene are SGHAT and FQNNGV. V was pared by 5 bases and J by 7 bases, with 10 bases of the junction left unmatched. CDR3 size: 15 residues. CDR3 in DNA: TGTGCCAGCAGCCACCCCGGGACAGGGGAGGGTGGCTACACCTTC. Its translation is CASSHPGTGEGGYTF.

The V gene is TRBV7-2, the J gene TRBJ1-2; a possible D gene is TRBD1 (5 bases). The V and J ends lost 0 bases and 8 bases respectively, with 13 bases between them. Looked up from germline, CDR1 is SGHTA and CDR2 is FQGNSA. This CDR3 region has 14 residues. The CDR3 coding sequence is TGTGCCAGCAGCTTAGCGGCAGGGAGGGAAGGCTACACCTTC. This sequence encodes CASSLAAGREGYTF. The full variable domain, completed using reference TRBV7-2 and TRBJ1-2, is GAGVSQSPSNKVTEKGKDVELRCDPISGHTALYWYRQSLGQGLEFLIYFQGNSAPDKSGLPSDRFSAERTGGSVSTLTIQRTQQEDSAVYLCASSLAAGREGYTFGSGTRLTVV.

This clonotype has only a few counts. This clone may be a read error of a much larger clone one base away. V gene TRBV20-1 combines with J gene TRBJ1-2, with unresolved D. The CDR3 is 16 amino acids. CDR1 DFQATT and CDR2 SNEGSKA come from the germline V gene (reference sequence). The CDR3 is CSARVSRRPASHGHTF. The CDR3, as DNA: TGCAGTGCTAGAGTTAGTCGGAGGCCGGCGTCCCATGGCCACACCTTC.

This clonotype was detected ten times or more. The V gene is TRBV2, the J gene TRBJ2-1, with 9 bases that match TRBD1. The CDR3 length is 13 residues. The trim removed 6 bases at V and 7 bases at J, leaving 4 bases unmatched. Germline V gene lookup returns CDR1 SNHLY and CDR2 FYNNEI. The DNA of the CDR3 is TGTGCCAGCAGGGACAGGGGTTGGAATGAGCAGTTCTTC. This gives the protein CASRDRGWNEQFF.

This clonotype was counted at least ten times. The chain is built from TRBV18 and TRBJ2-7; D gene uncertain. The CDR3 covers 13 residues. Trimming pared 3 bases from V and 6 bases from J, leaving 12 bases between. Germline V gene lookup returns CDR1 KGHSH and CDR2 LQKENI. The CDR3 DNA reads as TGTGCCAGCTCACCGACCCCGCTTATCGAGCAGTACTTC. The encoded protein is CASSPTPLIEQYF.